A selection of T cell receptor beta chains follows, all from one sample in a study of shared clonotypes between healthy human individuals. Profiled with immunoSEQ multiplex PCR; TCRdb holds only in-frame clones, not every one. Of about 2.3 million clones in the sample, 80% to 95% were seen once. The sequenced material came from naive CD4+ T cells from PBMCs. The receptors originated from a man younger than 30 in good health. Some clones in this sample may be carry-over from other donors' samples. Both conserved end residues are part of each CDR3. D genes are given only for firm matches. A row's size may be missing; if present it is once, few, many or a size class.

TRBD2	TRBV10-3	-	TRBJ2-3	CAISGASGNTDTQYF	TGTGCCATCAGTGGGGCTAGCGGGAACACAGATACGCAGTATTTT
TRBD1	TRBV27	-	TRBJ1-3	CASTTFIRGQGRGNTIYF	TGTGCCAGCACCACTTTCATTCGGGGACAGGGTCGTGGAAACACCATATATTTT
TRBD1	TRBV7-9	few	TRBJ1-2	CASSLGQGINYGYTF	TGTGCCAGCAGCTTGGGACAGGGGATAAACTATGGCTACACCTTC
-	TRBV11-2	-	TRBJ2-3	CASSPDTWKDTQYF	TGTGCCAGCAGCCCAGACACATGGAAGGATACGCAGTATTTT
TRBD1	TRBV18	-	TRBJ2-7	CASAQGTEYEQYF	TGTGCCAGCGCACAGGGGACCGAATACGAGCAGTACTTC
-	TRBV28	-	TRBJ2-2	CASSPRIGLQGGELFF	TGTGCCAGCAGTCCCCGTATAGGGCTACAGGGCGGGGAGCTGTTTTTT
TRBD1	TRBV6-5	-	TRBJ2-5	CATKQGARETQYF	TGTGCCACCAAACAGGGGGCACGGGAGACCCAGTACTTC
-	TRBV15	-	TRBJ2-1	CATSPGVAYNEQFF	TGTGCCACCTCCCCCGGGGTGGCCTACAATGAGCAGTTCTTC
-	TRBV5-4	-	TRBJ2-1	CASSVPGHPYIYNEQFF	TGTGCCAGCAGCGTTCCGGGACACCCTTACATCTACAATGAGCAGTTCTTC
-	TRBV9	-	TRBJ1-4	CASSVGWGANEKLFF	TGTGCCAGCAGCGTCGGGTGGGGGGCGAATGAAAAACTGTTTTTT
-	TRBV18	-	TRBJ2-7	CASSPSTGYEQYF	TGTGCCAGCTCACCAAGTACAGGGTACGAGCAGTACTTC
-	TRBV6-1	once	TRBJ1-2	CASSDNRVGHGYTF	TGTGCCAGCAGTGATAACAGGGTAGGGCATGGCTACACCTTC
TRBD2	TRBV30	-	TRBJ2-1	CAWSVGGLAGTHEQFF	TGTGCCTGGAGTGTAGGGGGACTAGCGGGAACCCATGAGCAGTTCTTC
-	TRBV18	once	TRBJ2-3	CASSPNRDTQYF	TGTGCCAGCTCACCTAACAGAGATACGCAGTATTTT
TRBD2	TRBV7-3	-	TRBJ2-7	CASSLTSGYEQYF	TGTGCCAGCAGCTTGACTAGCGGATACGAGCAGTACTTC
TRBD1	TRBV6-6	-	TRBJ2-2	CASRIQGYTGELFF	TGTGCCAGCAGGATACAGGGGTACACCGGGGAGCTGTTTTTT
-	TRBV28	-	TRBJ2-7	CASSTQGIYEQYF	TGTGCCAGCAGTACTCAGGGGATCTACGAGCAGTACTTC
-	TRBV29-1	-	TRBJ1-3	CSVEGFGNTIYF	TGCAGCGTTGAAGGGTTTGGAAACACCATATATTTT
-	TRBV19	-	TRBJ1-5	CASSILNSNQPQHF	TGTGCCAGTAGTATACTGAATAGCAATCAGCCCCAGCATTTT
-	TRBV7-8	-	TRBJ2-1	CASSLSADNEQFF	TGTGCCAGCAGCTTAAGTGCGGACAATGAGCAGTTCTTC
-	TRBV15	-	TRBJ1-4	CATSRGANEKLFF	TGTGCCACCAGCAGGGGAGCTAATGAAAAACTGTTTTTT
-	TRBV7-9	-	TRBJ1-2	CASSLGTDYGYTF	TGTGCCAGCAGCTTAGGGACCGACTATGGCTACACCTTC
TRBD1	TRBV4-3	-	TRBJ2-7	CASSLRTGNLYEQYF	TGCGCCAGCAGCCTGAGGACAGGAAACCTCTACGAGCAGTACTTC
TRBD1	TRBV6-5	-	TRBJ1-2	CASSYTGQGGYGYTF	TGTGCCAGCAGTTACACAGGACAGGGGGGGTATGGCTACACCTTC
-	TRBV5-1	-	TRBJ1-6	CASSLAGRARDSPLHF	TGCGCCAGCAGCTTGGCCGGCAGGGCAAGGGATTCACCCCTCCACTTT
-	TRBV28	-	TRBJ2-7	CASNGGEQYF	TGTGCCAGCAATGGGGGCGAGCAGTACTTC
-	TRBV7-6	-	TRBJ1-1	CASSAGLSTEAFF	TGTGCCAGCAGCGCAGGGTTAAGCACTGAAGCTTTCTTT
TRBD1	TRBV6-1	-	TRBJ1-4	CASSKSGGGGEKLFF	TGTGCCAGCAGTAAATCAGGGGGCGGCGGTGAAAAACTGTTTTTT
-	TRBV7-9	-	TRBJ2-2	CASRGTSRATNTGELFF	TGTGCCAGCCGTGGCACCTCGAGAGCAACGAACACCGGGGAGCTGTTTTTT
-	TRBV5-1	-	TRBJ2-4	CASSSGGVLAKNIQYF	TGCGCCAGCAGCTCTGGAGGGGTTTTAGCCAAAAACATTCAGTACTTC
TRBD2	TRBV28	once	TRBJ2-1	CASSLEGLGNNEQFF	TGTGCCAGCAGTTTAGAGGGACTAGGGAACAATGAGCAGTTCTTC
-	TRBV11-2	-	TRBJ1-2	CASSLDINRDDGYTF	TGTGCCAGCAGCTTAGATATAAACAGGGACGATGGCTACACCTTC